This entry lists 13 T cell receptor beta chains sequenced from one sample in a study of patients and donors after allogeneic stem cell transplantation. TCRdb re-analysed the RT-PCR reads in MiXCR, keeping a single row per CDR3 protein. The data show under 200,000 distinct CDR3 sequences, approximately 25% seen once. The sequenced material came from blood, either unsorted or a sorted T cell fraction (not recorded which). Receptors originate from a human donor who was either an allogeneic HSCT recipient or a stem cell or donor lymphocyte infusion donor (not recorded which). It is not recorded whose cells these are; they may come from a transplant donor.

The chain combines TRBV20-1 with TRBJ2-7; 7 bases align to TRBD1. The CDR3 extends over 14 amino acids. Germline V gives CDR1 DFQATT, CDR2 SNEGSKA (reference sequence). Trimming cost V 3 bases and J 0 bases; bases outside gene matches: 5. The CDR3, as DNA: TGCAGTGCTAGGAGGACAGGCCTCTCCTACGAGCAGTACTTC. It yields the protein CSARRTGLSYEQYF.

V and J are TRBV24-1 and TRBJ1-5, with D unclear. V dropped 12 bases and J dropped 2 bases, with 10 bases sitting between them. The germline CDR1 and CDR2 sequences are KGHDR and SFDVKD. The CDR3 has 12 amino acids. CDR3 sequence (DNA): TGTGCCCCCCGTTACGGCAATCAGCCCCAGCATTTT. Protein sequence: CAPRYGNQPQHF.

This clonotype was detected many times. CDR3 residues: CASSQLSDSGLEAFF. Written as DNA, the CDR3 is TGCGCCAGCAGCCAACTTTCGGACAGCGGTTTGGAAGCTTTCTTT. The chain links TRBV4-3 to TRBJ1-1, with a tentative D call TRBD1 (6 bases). The CDR3 runs 15 residues. CDR1 is LGHNA, CDR2 YSLEER, per germline. The ends were cut back, 2 bases at V and 8 bases at J, with 18 bases in the middle.

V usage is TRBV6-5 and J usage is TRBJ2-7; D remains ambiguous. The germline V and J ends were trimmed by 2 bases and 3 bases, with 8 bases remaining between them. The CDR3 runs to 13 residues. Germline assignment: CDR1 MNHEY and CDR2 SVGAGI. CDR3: CASSYGRIYEQYF. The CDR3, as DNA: TGTGCCAGCAGTTACGGACGGATCTACGAGCAGTACTTC.

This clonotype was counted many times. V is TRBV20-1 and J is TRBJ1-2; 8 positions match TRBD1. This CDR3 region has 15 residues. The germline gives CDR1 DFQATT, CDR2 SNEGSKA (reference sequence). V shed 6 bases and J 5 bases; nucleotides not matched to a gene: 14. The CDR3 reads CSAYFFGTGGYGYTF. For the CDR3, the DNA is TGCAGTGCCTACTTTTTTGGGACAGGCGGTTATGGCTACACCTTC.

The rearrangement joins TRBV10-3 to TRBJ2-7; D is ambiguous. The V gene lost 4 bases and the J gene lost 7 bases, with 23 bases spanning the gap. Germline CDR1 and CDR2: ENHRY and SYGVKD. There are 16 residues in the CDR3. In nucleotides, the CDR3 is TGTGCCATCAGTGGTTCGTCGGCGCGGTACCCTTTGGAGCAGTACTTC. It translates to CAISGSSARYPLEQYF.

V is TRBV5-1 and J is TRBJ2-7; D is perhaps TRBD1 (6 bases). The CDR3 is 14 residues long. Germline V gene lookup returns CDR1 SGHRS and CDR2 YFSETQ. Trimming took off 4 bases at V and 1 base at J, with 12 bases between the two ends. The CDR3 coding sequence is TGCGCCAGCAGCCCCGGGACAAGATCCTACGAGCAGTACTTC. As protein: CASSPGTRSYEQYF. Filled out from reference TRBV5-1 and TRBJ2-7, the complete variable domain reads KAGVTQTPRYLIKTRGQQVTLSCSPISGHRSVSWYQQTPGQGLQFLFEYFSETQRNKGNFPGRFSGRQFSNSRSEMNVSTLELGDSALYLCASSPGTRSYEQYFGPGTRLTVT.

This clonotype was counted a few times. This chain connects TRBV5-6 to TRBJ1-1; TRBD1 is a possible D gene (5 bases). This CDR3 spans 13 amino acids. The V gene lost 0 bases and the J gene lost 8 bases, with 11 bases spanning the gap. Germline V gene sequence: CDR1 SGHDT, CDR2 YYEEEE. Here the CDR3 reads CASSLVQGIEAFF. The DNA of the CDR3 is TGTGCCAGCAGCTTGGTCCAGGGTATAGAAGCTTTCTTT.

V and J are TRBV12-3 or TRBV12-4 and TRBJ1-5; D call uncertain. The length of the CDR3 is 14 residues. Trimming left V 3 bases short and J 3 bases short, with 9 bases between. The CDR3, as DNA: TGTGCCAGCAGTTTCGAGGGCTACAATCAGCCCCAGCATTTT. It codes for CASSFEGYNQPQHF.

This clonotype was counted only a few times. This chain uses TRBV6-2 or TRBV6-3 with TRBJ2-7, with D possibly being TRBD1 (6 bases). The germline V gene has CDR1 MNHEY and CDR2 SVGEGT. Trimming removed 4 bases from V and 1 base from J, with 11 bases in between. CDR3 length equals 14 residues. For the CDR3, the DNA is TGTGCCAGCAGTTGGCTCGGGACATCCTACGAGCAGTACTTC. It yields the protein CASSWLGTSYEQYF.

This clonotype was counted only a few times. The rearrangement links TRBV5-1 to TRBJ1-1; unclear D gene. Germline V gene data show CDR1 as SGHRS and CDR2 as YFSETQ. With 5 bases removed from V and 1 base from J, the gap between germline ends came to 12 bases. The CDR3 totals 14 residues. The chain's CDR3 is CASSPPAGNTEAFF. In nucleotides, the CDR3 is TGCGCCAGCAGTCCCCCCGCGGGGAACACTGAAGCTTTCTTT. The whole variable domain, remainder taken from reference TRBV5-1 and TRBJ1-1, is KAGVTQTPRYLIKTRGQQVTLSCSPISGHRSVSWYQQTPGQGLQFLFEYFSETQRNKGNFPGRFSGRQFSNSRSEMNVSTLELGDSALYLCASSPPAGNTEAFFGQGTRLTVV.

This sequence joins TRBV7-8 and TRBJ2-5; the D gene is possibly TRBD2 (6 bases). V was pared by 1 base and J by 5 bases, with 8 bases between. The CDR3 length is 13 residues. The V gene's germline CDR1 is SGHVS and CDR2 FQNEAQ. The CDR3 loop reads CASSLVGRETQYF. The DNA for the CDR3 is TGTGCCAGCAGCTTAGTAGGGAGGGAGACCCAGTACTTC.

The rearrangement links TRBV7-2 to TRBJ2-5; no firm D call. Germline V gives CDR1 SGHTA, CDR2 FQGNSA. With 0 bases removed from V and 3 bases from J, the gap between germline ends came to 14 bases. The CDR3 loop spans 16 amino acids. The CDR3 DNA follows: TGTGCCAGCAGCTTAGCAAGCACCGAGCTGGAAGAGACCCAGTACTTC. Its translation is CASSLASTELEETQYF. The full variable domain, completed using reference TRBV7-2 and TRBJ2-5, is GAGVSQSPSNKVTEKGKDVELRCDPISGHTALYWYRQSLGQGLEFLIYFQGNSAPDKSGLPSDRFSAERTGGSVSTLTIQRTQQEDSAVYLCASSLASTELEETQYFGPGTRLLVL.